These 11 T cell receptor beta chains share one sample of origin, sequenced in a study of T cells in Graves' hyperthyroidism and ophthalmopathy. Researchers amplified the TCR beta CDR3 regions from RNA transcripts. First-round RT-PCR targeting the TCR CDR3 was performed with the HTBI primer set. TCRdb recomputed calls from the multiplex PCR reads with MiXCR, one row per CDR3 protein. Among fewer than 350,000 distinct CDR3 sequences listed, 12% to 15% were seen once. The sample comprised blood. The receptors were sampled from a woman aged 50 to 60 with Graves' hyperthyroidism that later progressed to Graves' ophthalmopathy.

The rearrangement joins TRBV20-1 to TRBJ1-2; 12 nucleotides match TRBD1. In germline, CDR1 is DFQATT, CDR2 SNEGSKA (reference sequence). The ends lost 3 bases at V and 0 bases at J; junction bases unmatched: 8. The CDR3 is 17 residues long. Here the CDR3 DNA reads TGCAGTGCTAGCCCCGGGACAGGGGGCCTAGCTAACTATGGCTACACCTTC. It translates to CSASPGTGGLANYGYTF.

In this sample, this clonotype turned up a few times. V usage is TRBV10-3 and J usage is TRBJ1-1; the match to TRBD1 covers 10 bases. After removal of 11 bases from V and 1 base from J, the junction contained 4 bases not matched to a gene. CDR1 ENHRY and CDR2 SYGVKD come from the germline V gene. The CDR3 extends over 13 amino acids. CDR3 protein: CAGGQGENTEAFF. The CDR3 DNA reads as TGTGCCGGAGGACAGGGGGAGAACACTGAAGCTTTCTTT.

Ten or more counts support this clonotype. This rearrangement joins TRBV6-1 to TRBJ2-1; TRBD1 agrees at 8 bases. This CDR3 has 15 amino acids. Trimming at V came to 5 bases and at J to 3 bases, leaving 6 bases not matched to a gene. Per the germline V gene, CDR1 is MNHNS and CDR2 is SASEGT. In DNA, the CDR3 is TGTGCCAGCAGTATTGGACAGGGAGTCTACAATGAGCAGTTCTTC. This translates into CASSIGQGVYNEQFF.

This rearrangement joins TRBV7-9 to TRBJ2-5; 9 bases are shared with TRBD2. Germline loops: CDR1 SEHNR, CDR2 FQNEAQ (reference sequence). This CDR3 comprises 16 residues. Germline trimming cut 5 bases from V and 0 bases from J; bases unmatched to any gene: 7. The CDR3 nucleotides are TGTGCCAGCAGCCTTGGGGTAGCGGGGGACCAAGAGACCCAGTACTTC. Its translation: CASSLGVAGDQETQYF.

The genes are TRBV14 and TRBJ2-7; D gene unclear. The CDR3 totals 12 residues. Germline CDR1 is SGHDN and CDR2 is FVKESK. V lost 4 bases and J lost 10, with 14 bases in between. The CDR3 loop reads CASSPRNAEQYF. CDR3 nucleotides: TGTGCCAGCAGCCCAAGAAACGCGGAACAGTACTTC.

This clonotype has only a few counts. This may arise from a read error, as a much more abundant clone is one base away. The final CDR3 position lacks the conserved phenylalanine or tryptophan, pointing to a likely read error. The chain carries TRBV18 and TRBJ2-7; TRBD2 matches 14 bases. Trimming cost V 5 bases and J 2 bases; bases outside gene matches: 5. The CDR3 runs to 16 residues. CDR1 and CDR2 (germline): KGHSH, LQKENI. The CDR3 DNA follows: TGTGCCAGCTCATCTACGACTAGCGGGAGGGCCTACGAGCAGTACCTC. Protein sequence: CASSSTTSGRAYEQYL.

The gene calls are TRBV12-3 or TRBV12-4 and TRBJ2-5, with D perhaps TRBD1 (6 bases). This CDR3 is 13 amino acids long. With 6 bases removed from V and 2 bases from J, the gap between germline ends came to 10 bases. In nucleotides, the CDR3 is TGTGCCAGCAGACGACAGGATCAAGAGACCCAGTACTTC. Protein sequence: CASRRQDQETQYF.

This clonotype was detected many times. The chain joins TRBV5-1 to TRBJ2-1, with D possibly being TRBD2 (5 bases). V was clipped by 4 bases and J by 6 bases, with 11 bases between them. The CDR3 has 13 residues. Germline CDR1 and CDR2: SGHRS and YFSETQ. The CDR3 loop is CASSLGLFNEQFF. For the CDR3, the DNA is TGCGCCAGCAGCCTCGGACTTTTCAATGAGCAGTTCTTC.

This clonotype was detected many times. The chain has TRBV6-2 or TRBV6-3 and TRBJ2-1, with 9 bases aligning to TRBD1. Trimming at V came to 0 bases and at J to 5 bases, leaving 5 bases not matched to a gene. CDR3 length: 16 residues. Germline-derived CDR1 and CDR2 are MNHEY and SVGEGT. CDR3 protein: CASSYSLGQGHNEQFF. The CDR3 DNA reads as TGTGCCAGCAGTTACTCGCTGGGACAGGGTCACAATGAGCAGTTCTTC.

A few counts support this clonotype. This chain connects TRBV6-1 to TRBJ2-7; D unresolved. V was pared by 2 bases and J by 6 bases, with 11 bases between. The CDR3 runs 13 residues. Germline assignment: CDR1 MNHNS and CDR2 SASEGT. The CDR3 loop reads CASSEIQRSEQYF. The CDR3 DNA sequence: TGTGCCAGCAGTGAAATACAGAGGTCCGAGCAGTACTTC.

This clonotype was seen just once. The CDR3 DNA reads TGTGCCAGCAGTTTTGGACAGGGGGGCAACGAGCAGTACTTC. Translation gives CASSFGQGGNEQYF. The chain uses TRBV12-3 or TRBV12-4 and TRBJ2-7, with 10 bases that match TRBD1. The CDR3 is 14 residues long. Trimming took 3 bases from V and 5 from J; bases not matched to a gene: 4.